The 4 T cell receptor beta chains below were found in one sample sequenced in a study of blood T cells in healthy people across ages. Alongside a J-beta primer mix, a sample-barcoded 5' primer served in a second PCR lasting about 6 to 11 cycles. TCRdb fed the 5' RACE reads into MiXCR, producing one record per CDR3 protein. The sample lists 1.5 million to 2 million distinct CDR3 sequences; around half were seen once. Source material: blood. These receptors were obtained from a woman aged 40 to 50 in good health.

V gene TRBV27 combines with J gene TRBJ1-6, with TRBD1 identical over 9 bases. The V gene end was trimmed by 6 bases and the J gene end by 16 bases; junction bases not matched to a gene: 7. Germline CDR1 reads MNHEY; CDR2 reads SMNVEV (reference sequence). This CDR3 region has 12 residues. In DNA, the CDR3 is TGTGCCAGCAGACCGGGACAGGGAGGGCTCCACTTT. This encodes CASRPGQGGLHF.

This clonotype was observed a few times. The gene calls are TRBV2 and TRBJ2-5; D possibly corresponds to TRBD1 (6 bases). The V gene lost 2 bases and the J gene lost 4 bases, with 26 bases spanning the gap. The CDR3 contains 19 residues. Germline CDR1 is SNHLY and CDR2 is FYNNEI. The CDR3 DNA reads TGTGCCAGCAGTGAAAGTGGCTGGGGGCTAGGTACGGTTGGAGAGACCCAGTACTTC. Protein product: CASSESGWGLGTVGETQYF.

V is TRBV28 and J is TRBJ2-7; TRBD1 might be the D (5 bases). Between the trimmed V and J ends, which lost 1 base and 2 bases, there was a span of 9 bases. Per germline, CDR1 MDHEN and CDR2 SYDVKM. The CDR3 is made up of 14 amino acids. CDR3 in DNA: TGTGCCAGCAGTTTATACCAGGGTGCCTACGAGCAGTACTTC. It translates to CASSLYQGAYEQYF. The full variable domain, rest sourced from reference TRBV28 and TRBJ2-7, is DVKVTQSSRYLVKRTGEKVFLECVQDMDHENMFWYRQDPGLGLRLIYFSYDVKMKEKGDIPEGYSVSREKKERFSLILESASTNQTSMYLCASSLYQGAYEQYFGPGTRLTVT.

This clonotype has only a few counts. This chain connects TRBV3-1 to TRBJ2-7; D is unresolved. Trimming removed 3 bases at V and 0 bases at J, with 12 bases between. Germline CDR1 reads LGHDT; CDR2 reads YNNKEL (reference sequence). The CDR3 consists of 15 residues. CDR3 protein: CASSHSSKISYEQYF. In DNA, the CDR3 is TGTGCCAGCAGCCACAGCAGCAAAATCTCCTACGAGCAGTACTTC.